A single sample gave rise to the 8 T cell receptor beta chains below, sequenced in a study of shared clonotypes between healthy human individuals. TCRdb keeps only in-frame clones here, not all; method: immunoSEQ multiplex PCR. The table lists 1.5 million to 1.9 million clones, under 99% of them singletons, with approximately 0.44% in the top ten. Sequences were obtained from naive CD4+ T cells sorted from blood. Subset reported: CD45RA+ positively selected. The origin of the receptors is a man aged 25 to 45 in good health.

This sequence joins TRBV25-1 and TRBJ2-7; D might be TRBD1 (6 bases). This CDR3 is built from 15 residues. Germline V lookup: CDR1 MGHDK, CDR2 SYGVNS. V lost 3 bases to trimming and J lost 0 bases, with 12 bases between them. The CDR3 protein is CASSEGTIRSYEQYF. DNA for the CDR3: TGTGCCAGCAGTGAGGGGACAATTCGCTCCTACGAGCAGTACTTC.

This clone was seen just once. The chain recombines TRBV19 with TRBJ1-2, with D possibly matching TRBD1 (6 bases). The germline gives CDR1 LNHDA, CDR2 SQIVND (reference sequence). This CDR3 has 13 residues. V lost 2 bases, J lost 8 bases, and 12 bases lay in between. DNA for the CDR3: TGTGCCAGTAGTATAATCAGGGGAGGAGGCTACACCTTC. Its translation: CASSIIRGGGYTF. Variable domain in full (rest from reference TRBV19 and TRBJ1-2): DGGITQSPKYLFRKEGQNVTLSCEQNLNHDAMYWYRQDPGQGLRLIYYSQIVNDFQKGDIAEGYSVSREKKESFPLTVTSAQKNPTAFYLCASSIIRGGGYTFGSGTRLTVV.

The chain recombines TRBV6-5 with TRBJ2-3; D remains ambiguous. V shed 0 bases and J shed 0 bases, with 7 bases lying between them. The CDR3 extends over 15 amino acids. Germline V gene lookup returns CDR1 MNHEY and CDR2 SVGAGI. The CDR3 coding sequence is TGTGCCAGCAGTTACTCAAGCATTAGCACAGATACGCAGTATTTT. This gives the protein CASSYSSISTDTQYF.

The chain employs TRBV28 and TRBJ1-5; tentative D call: TRBD1 (5 bases). The CDR3 runs 17 residues. The V gene lost 3 bases and the J gene lost 0 bases, with 15 bases spanning the gap. Looked up from germline, CDR1 is MDHEN and CDR2 is SYDVKM. The CDR3 is CASSFRGNAFSNQPQHF. DNA of the CDR3: TGTGCCAGCAGTTTCCGGGGGAATGCTTTTAGCAATCAGCCCCAGCATTTT.

This chain links TRBV28 with TRBJ1-2; 7 bases agree with TRBD1. Germline CDR1 MDHEN, CDR2 SYDVKM. Trimming removed 7 bases from V and 5 bases from J; junction bases left unmatched: 4. The CDR3 covers 12 residues. CDR3 sequence reads: CASTETGYGYTF. CDR3 coding DNA: TGTGCCAGCACGGAGACAGGGTATGGCTACACCTTC.

The CDR3 nucleotides read TGTGCCAGCAGTTTATTACTCCGGTCCGGGATAAACACCGGGGAGCTGTTTTTT. Protein product: CASSLLLRSGINTGELFF. The chain uses TRBV28 and TRBJ2-2; tentative D call: TRBD2 (5 bases). The length of the CDR3 is 18 residues. The V and J ends lost 1 base and 2 bases respectively, with 17 bases between them. Germline V CDR1 and CDR2: MDHEN, SYDVKM.

The chain has TRBV9 and TRBJ1-1; D is uncertain. The V gene lost 1 base and the J gene lost 3 bases, with 10 bases spanning the gap. CDR1 and CDR2 from the germline V gene are SGDLS and YYNGEE. The CDR3 has 14 amino acids. The CDR3 region has the DNA TGTGCCAGCAGCGTAAGGCAGACCGACACTGAAGCTTTCTTT. It yields the protein CASSVRQTDTEAFF. Combining the CDR3 with reference TRBV9 and TRBJ1-1 gives the whole variable domain DSGVTQTPKHLITATGQRVTLRCSPRSGDLSVYWYQQSLDQGLQFLIQYYNGEERAKGNILERFSAQQFPDLHSELNLSSLELGDSALYFCASSVRQTDTEAFFGQGTRLTVV.

The V and J genes are TRBV27 and TRBJ2-7, with D possibly being TRBD1 or TRBD2 (5 bases each). The germline CDR1 and CDR2 sequences are MNHEY and SMNVEV (reference sequence). The germline V and J ends were trimmed by 7 bases and 0 bases, with 16 bases remaining between them. The CDR3 spans 15 residues. The CDR3 DNA sequence: TGTGCCAGCAACCCCGGGACGGGGCCCTCCTACGAGCAGTACTTC. Translating it yields CASNPGTGPSYEQYF.